This TCR beta chain was identified during a study of shared clonotypes between healthy human individuals (dated by TCRdb to 2020 to 2022). With regard to the full study: The cohort comprised two women and a few men aged 18 to 49 years. Blood TCR repertoires of a handful of healthy adults were deeply sequenced to estimate repertoire size and the extent of clonotype sharing between individuals. For each donor, three plates each were used for CD4 naive and CD4 memory, two plates were used for CD8 naive, and one plate was used for CD8 memory. To increase sequencing depth and limit assay-specific biases, different laboratories used diverse techniques to prepare libraries and sequence TCR repertoires. Leukapheresis yielded between about 0.94 and 8.9 billion PBMCs per donor. Overall study results and their limits: Because the study included only a small number of donors, the genetic and exposure-history diversity represented was limited. Sampling was restricted to blood, and TCR repertoires in tissue are likely to differ from TCR repertoires in blood. Compared with non-shared clonotypes, the clonotypes found in all four sorted-subset donors had higher generation probabilities. Larger estimated clonotype richness was generally found for naive subsets than for memory subsets. Sharing across a handful of donors was observed for approximately 5% of naive CD4, 3.5% of naive CD8, 2% to 2.5% of memory CD4, and around 0.4% of memory CD8 clonotypes. Pairwise subsampling indicated that sequencing depth was expected to affect the degree of clonotype sharing among donors. Rarefaction of sorted-subset datasets indicated incomplete sequencing despite the large sequencing depth.

Using the deep immunoSEQ assay, multiplex PCR amplified TCR CDR3 regions from genomic DNA. Extracted genomic DNA from each cell subset was spread evenly across all wells of several immunoSEQ 96-well plates, with each plate serving as a replicate. For sorted subsets, about 200 ng genomic DNA, equal to some 30,000 T cell genomes, was loaded into each replicate PCR. Purified libraries were quantified with a Qubit 3.0 fluorometer, sized on a Bioanalyzer 2100, and re-quantified with the KAPA Library Quantification kit. A separate single-read 150-cycle Illumina NextSeq 550 flow cell was used to sequence each immunoSEQ 96-well plate. As for the original processing: The immunoSEQ output contained only junctional sequences without quality scores, so filtering could not match that applied to full-length reads. To assign V/J genes and CDR3, sequences were annotated against IMGT germline references using PyIR, a Python wrapper for IgBLAST v1.9. Reads with weak V/J assignments (E-value above 1e-6), missing CDR3, stop codons, out-of-frame junctions, or ambiguous translated residues were removed. V3J clonotypes were defined as sequences sharing an identical inferred V gene, J gene, and CDR3 amino acid sequence. The percentage overlap between two repertoires was calculated by dividing the number of shared unique clonotypes by the size of the smaller repertoire. RTK rarefaction, the Chao1 estimator, and Recon v2.1 estimates of unobserved clonotypes were used to assess repertoire richness. For all TCRbeta clonotypes obtained by the gDNA method from four donors, generation probabilities were computed with OLGA. TCRdb retrieved this table from immuneACCESS and kept in-frame rearrangements only. Not all clones are present; in checked studies, unresolved V genes account for under half, and no reason is known for the remainder. The V and J calls and the clone size are those of that table, but D and trimming were determined from the DNA. The sample profile shows some 1.1 million clones; around 77% of them were found once. Over 0.8% of the sample rests with the top ten.

Worth noting for this clone: The specificity of this receptor is unknown. Base-call qualities are not available, and no considerably larger clone is one nucleotide away.

The donors were healthy, HIV-negative adults who had no recently reported acute infections or vaccinations. Only Caucasian adults living in Nashville, Tennessee, USA were represented among the donors. CD4+ T cells were enriched by magnetic negative selection; naive cells were then positively selected on CD45RA, and the negative fraction formed the memory subset. Blood was collected by leukapheresis, and PBMCs were isolated by Ficoll-Histopaque density gradient centrifugation and then cryopreserved in liquid nitrogen vapor phase. Purity and quantity of every magnetically sorted T cell population were checked by analytical flow cytometry. From each sorted fraction, genomic DNA was isolated and quantified by UV absorbance on a Nanodrop 2000c. The CDR3 spans 16 residues, from the cysteine through the phenylalanine. The CDR3 DNA has 48 bases and is translated from base 1. CDR1 is given as SQVTM and CDR2 as ANQGSEA, both from the germline V gene. The V and J ends are trimmed by 3 bases and 2 bases, leaving 16 bases between them.

The chain is encoded by TRBV29-1 joined to TRBJ2-2; the D segment is perhaps TRBD1 or TRBD2, each sharing 5 matched bases. Sequencing input: memory CD4+ T cells from PBMCs. Sample cell subset or site, as interpreted from the label and publication: CD45RA-negative fraction. The receptor was derived from a man aged 18 to 29 in good health. Some clones in this sample may be carry-over from other donors' samples. The CDR3 loop reads CSVESARGGNTGELFF. The bases are TGCAGCGTTGAGTCCGCACGTGGGGGTAACACCGGGGAGCTGTTTTTT.